This T cell receptor beta chain is drawn from a study of blood T cell repertoires in COVID-19. About the study: The samples span acute and convalescent COVID-19 from the United States, Italy and Spain. T cells, B-cell-depleted T cells, or PBMCs supplied cDNA or gDNA.

The CDR3 has 15 amino acids. Looked up from germline, CDR1 is MNHEY and CDR2 is SMNVEV (reference sequence). V lost 1 base and J 4 bases, leaving 13 bases between the germline ends. Authors' methods: For nucleated cells, counts were estimated from reference gene primer amplification. Sequencing was performed with immunoSEQ multiplex PCR; in TCRdb, only in-frame clones are kept and a portion is missing. The V and J calls and clone size come from that table; D and trimming were worked out from the DNA. The table lists around 150,000 clones, about 85% of them singletons. Sequencing was performed on peripheral blood. The clonotype originates from a young man with acute or convalescent COVID-19. The J gene is TRBJ1-2, the V gene TRBV27, with D perhaps matching TRBD1 (5 bases). This CDR3 reads CASSLFWGDSYGYTF. CDR3 nucleotides: TGTGCCAGCAGTTTATTCTGGGGCGATAGCTATGGCTACACCTTC.